This T cell receptor beta chain is drawn from a study of Graves' ophthalmopathy and Graves' hyperthyroidism. Study information: Peripheral blood (taken before any treatment) was collected at initial diagnosis. Study-level points and caveats: Forecasting of ophthalmopathy progression by the model achieved 60% to 71% sensitivity and roughly 72% specificity. Cross-validated, the 13-signature model showed 87.88%/81.08% sensitivity/specificity, and 80%/75% in the test set. Blood was where most expanded thyroid clonotypes above 0.001 frequency also turned up.

As the template, RNA transcripts were used to amplify TCR beta CDR3 regions. The first round was an RT-PCR with HTBI primers, and the second round was a multiplex PCR. TCRdb itself ran the multiplex PCR reads through MiXCR, one entry per CDR3 protein. The data contain 660,000 or so distinct CDR3 sequences, about 41% of them singletons. This clonotype was detected ten times or more. Its antigen is not identified. Deletions cut 6 bases from V and 5 bases from J, with 17 bases between. Germline CDR1 is DFQATT and CDR2 is SNEGSKA (reference sequence). This CDR3 region has 14 residues. The source is an adult man with Graves' ophthalmopathy. V and J are TRBV20-1 and TRBJ1-5; D is ambiguous. Sequences were obtained from peripheral blood. CDR3 amino acids: CSALTFGVDQPQHF. CDR3 nucleotides: TGCAGTGCCCTCACGTTTGGGGTGGATCAGCCCCAGCATTTT.